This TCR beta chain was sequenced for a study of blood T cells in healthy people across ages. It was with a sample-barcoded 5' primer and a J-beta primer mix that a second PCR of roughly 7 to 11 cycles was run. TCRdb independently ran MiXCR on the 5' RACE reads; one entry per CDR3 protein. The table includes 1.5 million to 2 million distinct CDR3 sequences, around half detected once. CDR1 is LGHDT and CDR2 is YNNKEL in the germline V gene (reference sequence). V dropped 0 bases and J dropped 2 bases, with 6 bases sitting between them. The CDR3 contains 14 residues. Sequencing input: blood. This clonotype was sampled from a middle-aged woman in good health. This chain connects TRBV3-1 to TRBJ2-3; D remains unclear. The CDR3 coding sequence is TGTGCCAGCAGCCAAGATCCATTCACAGATACGCAGTATTTT. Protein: CASSQDPFTDTQYF.